The clone carrying this TCR beta chain was observed many times. Its target is not known. Template switching added a universal primer site; cDNA carried unique molecular identifiers. TCRdb re-analysed the 5' RACE reads in MiXCR, keeping a single row per CDR3 protein. This sample has hundreds of thousands of distinct CDR3 sequences, with 8.6% found just once. The data originate from a study of identical twins. General study points: The authors noted that invariant MAIT and iNKT cells could partly confound zero-insertion analyses. Modelling underestimated the level of out-of-frame TCR alpha sharing observed in monozygotic twins.

Trimming shortened V by 0 bases and J by 7 bases, and 8 bases separated the two germline ends. Germline CDR1 is SGHRS and CDR2 is YFSETQ. This CDR3 comprises 13 residues. The same sample was also studied in work on yellow fever vaccine responses in identical twins.

This chain uses TRBV5-1 with TRBJ2-4; D could derive from TRBD1 or TRBD2 (5 bases each). This TCR came from a woman aged 18-29 years in good health. Sequencing used PBMCs. In DNA, the CDR3 is TGCGCCAGCAGCTTGGGTGAGGGGAACATTCAGTACTTC. Protein product: CASSLGEGNIQYF.